The present entry profiles one T cell receptor (beta chain) with its context. Its antigen is as yet unknown. The CDR3 loop spans 16 amino acids. CDR1 is SGHTA and CDR2 is FQGNSA in the germline V gene. J lost 0 bases, V lost 2 bases, and 3 bases had no gene match. The sample belongs to a study of cytomegalovirus exposure and HLA in healthy donors. Whole-study findings and limits: Researchers reported that three CMV-associated chains were confirmed in vitro as CMV antigen-specific.

Amplification used 60 Vbeta primers and 13 Jbeta primers. Assay: immunoSEQ multiplex PCR; the TCRdb copy retains only in-frame clones and omits some. The table lists approximately 100,000 clones. The chain is built from TRBV7-2 and TRBJ2-2; TRBD2 aligns across 7 bases. The sequence was collected from a man aged 50 or older in good health and CMV-seronegative. Input material: PBMCs. DNA for the CDR3: TGTGCCAGCAGCTTAACGAGCGGGGCGAACACCGGGGAGCTGTTTTTT. Residues: CASSLTSGANTGELFF.